Following are 20 T cell receptor beta chains from one sample sequenced in a study of cytomegalovirus exposure and HLA in healthy donors (dated by TCRdb to 2016 to 2017). To prepare the library, the immunoSEQ multiplex PCR assay was applied. For the multiplex PCR, a mixture combining 60 forward primers for TCR Vbeta segments and 13 reverse primers for TCR Jbeta segments was used. TCRdb took over this immuneACCESS table, retaining in-frame rearrangements with V and J assigned. Such tables are incomplete; in checked studies, under half of the missing clones stem from an unresolved V gene, and the remainder is unexplained. This sample is represented by tens of thousands of clones; 55% to 75% of them were singletons. The ten biggest clones cover around 12% of the sample. The material sequenced was PBMCs. The receptors derive from a man in his 60s in good health and CMV-seropositive.

The J gene is TRBJ2-7, the V gene TRBV10-2; D not certain. Germline V gene data show CDR1 as WSHSY and CDR2 as SAAADI. V lost 4 bases and J lost 3, with 7 bases in between. The CDR3 is made up of 12 amino acids. CDR3 DNA: TGCGCCAGCAGTGGAAGTAGCTACGAGCAGTACTTC. This encodes CASSGSSYEQYF.

This rearrangement joins TRBV7-2 to TRBJ1-1; D perhaps matches TRBD1 (5 bases). Germline V CDR1 and CDR2: SGHTA, FQGNSA. Trimming pared 0 bases from V and 4 bases from J, leaving 12 bases between. This CDR3 is built from 15 residues. The CDR3 spells CASSLAGQVRTEAFF. CDR3 nucleotide sequence: TGTGCCAGCAGCTTAGCGGGGCAGGTCCGCACTGAAGCTTTCTTT.

In the case of this clone: Given the absence of the conserved phenylalanine or tryptophan at the CDR3 end, a read error is likely. The chain links TRBV25-1 to TRBJ1-1, with 7 bases fitting TRBD1. J was trimmed by 4 bases and V by 7 bases; bases with no gene match: 9. Germline-derived CDR1 and CDR2 are MGHDK and SYGVNS. CDR3 length: 14 residues. CDR3 residues: CASNPDRDATEAFS. The CDR3 bases are TGTGCCAGCAACCCAGACAGGGACGCCACTGAAGCTTTCTCT.

There are a few counts of this clone. The rearrangement uses TRBV6-6 and TRBJ1-4; a weak D match, TRBD1 (6 bases). Germline assignment: CDR1 MNHNY and CDR2 SVGAGI (reference sequence). Trimming left V 5 bases short and J 8 bases short, with 18 bases between. This CDR3 is 15 amino acids long. Here the CDR3 reads CASSPRGEGGEKLFF. The CDR3 nucleotides read TGTGCCAGCAGTCCACGGGGGGAGGGGGGAGAAAAACTGTTTTTT.

By frequency in the sample, this clone is medium-sized (0.01 to 0.1%). The gene calls are TRBV4-3 and TRBJ2-2; D is ambiguous. Per germline, CDR1 LGHNA and CDR2 YSLEER. Trimming left V 1 base short and J 6 bases short, with 9 bases between. The CDR3 runs 14 residues. Here the CDR3 reads CASSQARWAGELFF. For the CDR3, the DNA is TGCGCCAGCAGCCAAGCTAGGTGGGCCGGGGAGCTGTTTTTT.

The V call is TRBV10-3, the J call TRBJ1-5; TRBD1 might be the D (5 bases). Germline values: CDR1 ENHRY, CDR2 SYGVKD. V was trimmed by 8 bases and J by 4 bases, leaving 15 bases between them. This CDR3 has 14 amino acids. CDR3 nucleotides: TGTGCCATCCTCAGGGCCTGGGAAAATCAGCCCCAGCATTTT. This encodes CAILRAWENQPQHF.

The chain is built from TRBV7-6 and TRBJ2-2; D may be TRBD1 (5 bases). Germline CDR1 reads SGHVS; CDR2 reads FNYEAQ. Trimming left V 5 bases short and J 4 bases short, with 14 bases between. The CDR3 consists of 15 residues. CDR3 coding DNA: TGTGCCAGCAGCCAGGGTCTCCCGGGCACCGGGGAGCTGTTTTTT. This codes for CASSQGLPGTGELFF.

This clone was recorded once. The chain is built from TRBV10-3 and TRBJ1-2; D might be TRBD1 (5 bases). The germline gives CDR1 ENHRY, CDR2 SYGVKD. The CDR3 is made up of 15 amino acids. Trimming took off 0 bases at V and 6 bases at J, with 14 bases between the two ends. CDR3 in amino acids: CAISESYQGRDGYTF. The CDR3 coding sequence is TGTGCCATCAGTGAGTCGTATCAGGGCCGGGATGGCTACACCTTC.

The genes are TRBV7-2 and TRBJ2-5; D not resolved. The J call may be mistaken, given a closer DNA end match to TRBJ2-7. The CDR3 is 12 amino acids. Germline-derived CDR1 and CDR2 are SGHTA and FQGNSA. The CDR3 sequence is CASSVGAYEQYF. CDR3 in DNA: TGTGCCAGCTCGGTCGGAGCCTACGAGCAGTACTTC.

The chain has TRBV10-3 and TRBJ2-2; possible D gene TRBD2, 6 bases. V dropped 2 bases and J dropped 2 bases, with 15 bases sitting between them. Per germline, CDR1 ENHRY and CDR2 SYGVKD. The CDR3 spans 17 residues. The CDR3 sequence: CAISEKRVGSNTGELFF. Written as DNA, the CDR3 is TGTGCCATCAGTGAGAAGCGGGTGGGCAGTAACACCGGGGAGCTGTTTTTT.

The chain joins TRBV6-1 to TRBJ2-7; D perhaps matches TRBD2 (6 bases). Germline assignment: CDR1 MNHNS and CDR2 SASEGT. This CDR3 is 14 amino acids long. The germline V and J ends were trimmed by 6 bases and 2 bases, with 14 bases remaining between them. CDR3 sequence: CASRSLATAYEQYF. Written as DNA, the CDR3 is TGTGCCAGCAGATCTCTAGCGACAGCCTACGAGCAGTACTTC.

This CDR3 reads CASSIGETQYF. The CDR3 DNA is TGTGCCAGCAGCATCGGGGAGACCCAGTACTTC. The rearrangement joins TRBV7-9 to TRBJ2-5, with D unresolved. CDR3 length: 11 amino acids. The germline V gene encodes CDR1 SEHNR and CDR2 FQNEAQ (reference sequence). V lost 5 bases and J 5 bases, leaving 6 bases between the germline ends.

This rearrangement joins TRBV11-1 to TRBJ2-3; TRBD1 aligns across 7 bases. Germline trimming cut 5 bases from V and 2 bases from J; bases unmatched to any gene: 4. There are 14 residues in the CDR3. Germline V gene sequence: CDR1 SGHAT, CDR2 FQDESV (reference sequence). DNA for the CDR3: TGTGCCAGCAGCCGGGACAGTATCACAGATACGCAGTATTTT. Residues: CASSRDSITDTQYF.

V usage is TRBV11-2 and J usage is TRBJ2-2; possibly TRBD1 for D (6 bases). Germline V lookup: CDR1 SGHAT, CDR2 FQNNGV. CDR3 length: 16 amino acids. V shed 6 bases and J shed 0 bases, with 14 bases lying between them. The CDR3 loop is CASRPLGQANTGELFF. CDR3 nucleotides: TGTGCCAGCAGACCGCTGGGACAAGCGAACACCGGGGAGCTGTTTTTT.

The genes are TRBV19 and TRBJ2-7; the match to TRBD1 covers 9 bases. This CDR3 region has 16 residues. V was pared by 4 bases and J by 2 bases, with 9 bases of the junction left unmatched. The V gene's germline CDR1 is LNHDA and CDR2 SQIVND (reference sequence). CDR3 region: CASSTPGQGGTYEQYF. The CDR3 DNA reads as TGTGCCAGTAGTACTCCGGGACAGGGTGGCACCTACGAGCAGTACTTC.

CDR3 nucleotide sequence: TGTGCCAGCAGTGAATATGTGACAAGCACAGATACGCAGTATTTT. It specifies CASSEYVTSTDTQYF. The J gene is TRBJ2-3, the V gene TRBV25-1; D is undetermined. This CDR3 has 15 residues. Trimming pared 0 bases from V and 0 bases from J, leaving 7 bases between. CDR1 and CDR2 from the germline V gene are MGHDK and SYGVNS.

The chain couples TRBV7-6 to TRBJ2-1, with TRBD2 matching over 8 bases. CDR3 length: 13 residues. With V trimmed by 5 bases and J by 7 bases, 4 bases remained unmatched. Germline loops: CDR1 SGHVS, CDR2 FNYEAQ. The CDR3 protein is CASSRGTSNEQFF. CDR3 sequence (DNA): TGTGCCAGCAGCAGAGGGACTAGTAATGAGCAGTTCTTC.

The genes are TRBV7-3 and TRBJ2-5; D is perhaps TRBD2 (6 bases). The J call may be mistaken, given a closer DNA end match to TRBJ2-7. CDR3 size: 14 residues. Germline V CDR1 and CDR2: SGHTA, FQGTGA. This chain's CDR3 is CASSPAAGGAEQYF. The CDR3 DNA follows: TGTGCCAGCAGCCCCGCGGCCGGAGGGGCCGAGCAGTACTTC.

Only one count was recorded for this clone. This chain uses TRBV6-1 with TRBJ1-2; D is ambiguous. This CDR3 is built from 12 residues. From germline, CDR1 is MNHNS and CDR2 SASEGT. V was clipped by 5 bases and J by 7 bases, with 11 bases between them. CDR3 in DNA: TGTGCCAGCAGTAATCGATACGGTGGCTACACCTTC. Its translation: CASSNRYGGYTF.

The gene calls are TRBV7-9 and TRBJ2-7, with TRBD2 as a possible D gene (6 bases). The V end was cut by 5 bases, the J end by 3 bases, with 11 bases between. The length of the CDR3 is 13 residues. Germline lookup yields CDR1 SEHNR and CDR2 FQNEAQ (reference sequence). The CDR3 nucleotides are TGTGCCAGCAGCCCGGGGACTTACTACGAGCAGTACTTC. Residues: CASSPGTYYEQYF.